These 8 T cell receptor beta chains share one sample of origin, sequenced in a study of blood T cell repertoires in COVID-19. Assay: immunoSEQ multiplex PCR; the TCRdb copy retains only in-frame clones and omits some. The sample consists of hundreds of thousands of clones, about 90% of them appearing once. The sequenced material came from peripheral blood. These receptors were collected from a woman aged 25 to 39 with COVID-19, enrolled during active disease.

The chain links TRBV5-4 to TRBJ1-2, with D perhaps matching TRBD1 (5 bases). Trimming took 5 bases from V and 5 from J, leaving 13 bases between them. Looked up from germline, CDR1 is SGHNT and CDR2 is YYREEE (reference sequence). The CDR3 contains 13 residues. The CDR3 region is CASRSGGWYGYTF. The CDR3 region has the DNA TGTGCCAGCAGGTCGGGGGGTTGGTATGGCTACACCTTC.

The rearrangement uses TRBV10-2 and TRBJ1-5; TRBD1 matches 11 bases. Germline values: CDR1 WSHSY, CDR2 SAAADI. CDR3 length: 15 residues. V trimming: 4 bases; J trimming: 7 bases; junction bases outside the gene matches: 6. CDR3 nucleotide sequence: TGCGCCAGCAGTGTCGGACAGGGGGCGCGGCAGCCCCAGCATTTT. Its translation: CASSVGQGARQPQHF.

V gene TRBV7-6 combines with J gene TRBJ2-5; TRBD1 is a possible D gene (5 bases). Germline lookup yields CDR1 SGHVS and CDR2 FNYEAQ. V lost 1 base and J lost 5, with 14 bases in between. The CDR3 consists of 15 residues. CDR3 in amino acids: CASSLEAGPGETQYF. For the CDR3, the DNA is TGTGCCAGCAGCTTAGAGGCAGGGCCTGGGGAGACCCAGTACTTC.

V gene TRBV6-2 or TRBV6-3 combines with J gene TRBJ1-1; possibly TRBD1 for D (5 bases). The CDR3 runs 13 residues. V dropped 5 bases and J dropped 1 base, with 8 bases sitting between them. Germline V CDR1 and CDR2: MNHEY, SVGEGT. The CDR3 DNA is TGTGCCAGCAGTAGGGGCGAGAACACTGAAGCTTTCTTT. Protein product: CASSRGENTEAFF.

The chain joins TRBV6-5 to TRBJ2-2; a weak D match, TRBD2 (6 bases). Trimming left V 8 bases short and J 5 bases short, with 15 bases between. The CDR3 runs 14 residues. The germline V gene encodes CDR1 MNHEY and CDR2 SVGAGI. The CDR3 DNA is TGTGCCAGCTCGAAGATCGGGGGTACCGGGGAGCTGTTTTTT. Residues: CASSKIGGTGELFF.

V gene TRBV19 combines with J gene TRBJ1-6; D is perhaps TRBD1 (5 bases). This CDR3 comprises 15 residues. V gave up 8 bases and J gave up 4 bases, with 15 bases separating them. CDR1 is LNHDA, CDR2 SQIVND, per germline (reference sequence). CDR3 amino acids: CASGVGQGYNSPLHF. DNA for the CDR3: TGTGCCAGTGGGGTTGGGCAGGGATATAATTCACCCCTCCACTTT. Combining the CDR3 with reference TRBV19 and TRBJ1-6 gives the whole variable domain DGGITQSPKYLFRKEGQNVTLSCEQNLNHDAMYWYRQDPGQGLRLIYYSQIVNDFQKGDIAEGYSVSREKKESFPLTVTSAQKNPTAFYLCASGVGQGYNSPLHFGNGTRLTVT.

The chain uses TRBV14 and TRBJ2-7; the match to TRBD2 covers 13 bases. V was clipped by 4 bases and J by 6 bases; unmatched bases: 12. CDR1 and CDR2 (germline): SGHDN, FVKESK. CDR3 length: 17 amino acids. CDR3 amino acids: CASSRLAGGPSTSEQYF. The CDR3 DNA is TGTGCCAGCAGCCGACTAGCGGGGGGACCTTCCACGTCCGAGCAGTACTTC. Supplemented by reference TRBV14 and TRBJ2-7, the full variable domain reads EAGVTQFPSHSVIEKGQTVTLRCDPISGHDNLYWYRRVMGKEIKFLLHFVKESKQDESGMPNNRFLAERTGGTYSTLKVQPAELEDSGVYFCASSRLAGGPSTSEQYFGPGTRLTVT.

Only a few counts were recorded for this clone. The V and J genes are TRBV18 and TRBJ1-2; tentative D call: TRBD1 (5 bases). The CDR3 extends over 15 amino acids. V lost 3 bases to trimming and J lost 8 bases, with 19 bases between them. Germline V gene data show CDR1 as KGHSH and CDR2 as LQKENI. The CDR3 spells CASSPTDDAGQGYTF. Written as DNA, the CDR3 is TGTGCCAGCTCACCCACGGATGACGCAGGGCAGGGCTACACCTTC.